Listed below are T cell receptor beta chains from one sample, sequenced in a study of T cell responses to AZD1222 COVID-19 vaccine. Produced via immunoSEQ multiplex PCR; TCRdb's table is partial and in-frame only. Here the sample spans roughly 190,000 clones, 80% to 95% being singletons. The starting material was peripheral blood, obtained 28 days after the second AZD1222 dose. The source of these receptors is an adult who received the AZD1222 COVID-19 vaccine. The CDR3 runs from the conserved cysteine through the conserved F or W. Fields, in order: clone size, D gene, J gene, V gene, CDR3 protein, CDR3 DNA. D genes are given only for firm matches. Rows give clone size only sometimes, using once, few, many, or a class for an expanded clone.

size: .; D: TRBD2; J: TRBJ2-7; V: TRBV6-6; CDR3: CASSRTSGNIANTYEQYF; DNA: TGTGCCAGCAGTCGGACTAGCGGAAACATAGCTAATACCTACGAGCAGTACTTC
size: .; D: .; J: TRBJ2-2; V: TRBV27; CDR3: CASSRGGRELFF; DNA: TGTGCCAGCAGTAGAGGGGGTCGGGAGCTGTTTTTT
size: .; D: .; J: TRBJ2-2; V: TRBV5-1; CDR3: CASSLTSTNTGELFF; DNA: TGCGCCAGCAGCTTGACTAGCACGAACACCGGGGAGCTGTTTTTT
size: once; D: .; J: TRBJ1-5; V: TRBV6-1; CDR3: CASSDWGRGSNQPQHF; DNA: TGTGCCAGCAGTGACTGGGGCCGGGGGAGCAATCAGCCCCAGCATTTT
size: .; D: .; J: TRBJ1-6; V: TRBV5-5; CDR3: CASSFPGPDTPLHF; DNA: TGTGCCAGCAGCTTTCCGGGACCCGATACACCCCTCCACTTT
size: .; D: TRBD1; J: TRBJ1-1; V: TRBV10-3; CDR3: CAISESRDSPEAFF; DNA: TGTGCCATCAGTGAGTCGAGGGACAGCCCCGAAGCTTTCTTT
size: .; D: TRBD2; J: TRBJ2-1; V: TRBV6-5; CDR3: CASSYSGLAGRNEQFF; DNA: TGTGCCAGCAGTTACTCGGGACTAGCGGGAAGGAATGAGCAGTTCTTC
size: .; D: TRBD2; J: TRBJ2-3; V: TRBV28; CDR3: CASSDGGEATDTQYF; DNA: TGTGCCAGCAGCGATGGGGGGGAAGCCACAGATACGCAGTATTTT
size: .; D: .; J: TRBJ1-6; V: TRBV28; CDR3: CASIPPLHGGIRSYNSPLHF; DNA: TGTGCCAGCATTCCCCCCCTACATGGGGGAATCCGCTCCTATAATTCACCCCTCCACTTT
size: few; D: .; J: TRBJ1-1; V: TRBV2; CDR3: CASSEALGGAGTEAFF; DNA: TGTGCCAGCAGTGAAGCGCTTGGGGGGGCGGGCACTGAAGCTTTCTTT
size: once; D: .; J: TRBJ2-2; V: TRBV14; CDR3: CASSHPIGLGPSYATGELFF; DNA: TGTGCCAGCAGCCATCCCATAGGACTTGGACCGTCGTATGCCACCGGGGAGCTGTTTTTT
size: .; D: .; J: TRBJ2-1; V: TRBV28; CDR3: CASSLWAGTSSYNEQFF; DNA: TGTGCCAGCAGTTTATGGGCAGGGACAAGCTCCTACAATGAGCAGTTCTTC
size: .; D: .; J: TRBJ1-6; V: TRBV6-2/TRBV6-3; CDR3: CASSYPPDRTSSYNSPLHF; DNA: TGTGCCAGCAGTTATCCCCCGGACAGAACGAGCTCCTATAATTCACCCCTCCACTTT
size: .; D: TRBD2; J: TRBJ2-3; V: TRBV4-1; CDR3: CASSPRGLAATDTQYF; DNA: TGCGCCAGCAGCCCCCGGGGACTAGCGGCGACAGATACGCAGTATTTT
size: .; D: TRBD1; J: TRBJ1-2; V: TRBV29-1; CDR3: CSVGQGWLDYGYTF; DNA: TGCAGCGTTGGACAGGGTTGGTTAGACTATGGCTACACCTTC
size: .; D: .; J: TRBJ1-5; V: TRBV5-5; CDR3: CASSSVSGTSNQPQHF; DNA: TGTGCCAGCAGCTCCGTTTCCGGGACCAGCAATCAGCCCCAGCATTTT
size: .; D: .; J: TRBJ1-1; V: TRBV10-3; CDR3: CAISEGGPANTEAFF; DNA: TGTGCCATCAGTGAAGGAGGGCCGGCGAACACTGAAGCTTTCTTT
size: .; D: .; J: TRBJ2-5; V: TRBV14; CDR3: CASSQDRHTQETQYF; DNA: TGTGCCAGCAGCCAAGATAGACATACCCAAGAGACCCAGTACTTC
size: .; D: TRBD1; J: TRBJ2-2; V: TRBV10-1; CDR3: CARGMVTGLYTGELFF; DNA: TGCGCCAGGGGGATGGTGACAGGGCTATACACCGGGGAGCTGTTTTTT
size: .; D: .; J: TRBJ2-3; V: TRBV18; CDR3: CASSPLMGSTDTQYF; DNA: TGTGCCAGCTCACCGCTCATGGGGAGCACAGATACGCAGTATTTT
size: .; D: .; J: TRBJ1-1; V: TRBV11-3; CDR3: CASRFQTNEAFF; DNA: TGTGCCAGCAGGTTCCAGACTAACGAAGCTTTCTTT
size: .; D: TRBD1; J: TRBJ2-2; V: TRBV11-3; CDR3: CASSLRDRDTGELFF; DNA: TGTGCCAGCAGCTTACGGGACAGGGACACCGGGGAGCTGTTTTTT
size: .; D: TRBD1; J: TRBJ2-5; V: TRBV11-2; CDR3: CASSLEAGTAEETQYF; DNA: TGTGCCAGCAGCTTAGAGGCCGGGACAGCGGAAGAGACCCAGTACTTC
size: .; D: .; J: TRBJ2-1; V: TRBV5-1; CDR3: CASSLESRNNEQFF; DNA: TGCGCCAGCAGCTTGGAGTCACGTAACAATGAGCAGTTCTTC
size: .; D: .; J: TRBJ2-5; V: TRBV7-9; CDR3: CASSQGLAMETQYF; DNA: TGTGCCAGCAGCCAAGGGCTAGCGATGGAGACCCAGTACTTC
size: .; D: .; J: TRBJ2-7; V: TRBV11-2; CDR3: CASSLSLEGRGQYF; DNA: TGTGCCAGCAGCTTATCCCTCGAGGGCCGGGGGCAGTACTTC
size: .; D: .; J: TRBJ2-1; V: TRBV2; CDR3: CASSETPGHNEQFF; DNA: TGTGCCAGCAGTGAAACTCCGGGCCACAATGAGCAGTTCTTC
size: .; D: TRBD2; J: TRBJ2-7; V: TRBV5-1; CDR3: CASSFGLAALRTDEQYF; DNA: TGCGCCAGCAGCTTTGGCCTAGCGGCCCTAAGGACCGACGAGCAGTACTTC
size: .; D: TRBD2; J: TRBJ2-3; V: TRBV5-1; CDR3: CASSSGLAGGQDTQYF; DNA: TGCGCCAGCAGCTCAGGACTAGCGGGAGGGCAAGATACGCAGTATTTT
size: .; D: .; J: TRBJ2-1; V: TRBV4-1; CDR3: CASSQEERTRFSYNEQFF; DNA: TGCGCCAGCAGCCAAGAAGAGCGGACGAGGTTCTCCTACAATGAGCAGTTCTTC
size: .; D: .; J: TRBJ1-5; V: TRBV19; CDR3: CASSIGLVGSQPQHF; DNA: TGTGCCAGTAGTATCGGGCTCGTGGGGTCGCAGCCCCAGCATTTT
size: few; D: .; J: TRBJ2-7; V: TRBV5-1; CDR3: CASSMERPEQYF; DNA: TGCGCCAGCAGCATGGAACGCCCGGAGCAGTACTTC
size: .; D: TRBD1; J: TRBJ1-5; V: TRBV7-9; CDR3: CASSLGWGRGQGNQPQHF; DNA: TGTGCCAGCAGCTTAGGGTGGGGAAGGGGGCAAGGCAATCAGCCCCAGCATTTT
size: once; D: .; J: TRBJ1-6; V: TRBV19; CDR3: CASKDSFFSPLHF; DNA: TGTGCCAGCAAGGACAGTTTTTTCTCACCCCTCCACTTT
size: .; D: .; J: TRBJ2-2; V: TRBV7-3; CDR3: CASSLFRGVGTGELFF; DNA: TGTGCCAGCAGCTTATTTCGGGGCGTGGGCACCGGGGAGCTGTTTTTT
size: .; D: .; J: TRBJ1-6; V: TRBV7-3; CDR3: CASSLTGRSNSPLHF; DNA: TGTGCCAGCAGCTTAACGGGTCGCTCCAATTCACCCCTCCACTTT
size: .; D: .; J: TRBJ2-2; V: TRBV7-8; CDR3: CASSLRRVRGNTGELFF; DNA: TGTGCCAGCAGCCTCCGGCGGGTTAGAGGGAACACCGGGGAGCTGTTTTTT
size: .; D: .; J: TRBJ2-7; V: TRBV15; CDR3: CATSRDRGTRNF; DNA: TGTGCCACCAGCAGAGATCGAGGGACCCGAAACTTC
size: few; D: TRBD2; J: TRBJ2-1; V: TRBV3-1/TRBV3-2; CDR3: CASSQLLADNEQFF; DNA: TGTGCCAGCAGCCAGTTACTAGCGGACAATGAGCAGTTCTTC
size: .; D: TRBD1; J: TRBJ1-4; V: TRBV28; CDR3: CASSSPGGTNEKLFF; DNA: TGTGCCAGCAGTTCTCCAGGGGGCACTAATGAAAAACTGTTTTTT
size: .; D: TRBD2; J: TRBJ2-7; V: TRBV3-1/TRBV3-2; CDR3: CASSQRLASGSREQYF; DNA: TGTGCCAGCAGCCAGAGATTAGCTAGCGGGAGTCGCGAGCAGTACTTC
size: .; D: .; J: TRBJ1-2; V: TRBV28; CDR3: CASSPGGAHNYGYTF; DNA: TGTGCCAGCAGTCCCGGGGGGGCTCATAACTATGGCTACACCTTC
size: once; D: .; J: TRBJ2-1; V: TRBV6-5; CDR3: CASRLGGFSYNEQFF; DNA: TGTGCCAGCAGGCTGGGGGGCTTCTCCTACAATGAGCAGTTCTTC
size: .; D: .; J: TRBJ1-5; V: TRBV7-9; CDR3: CASSLEEGHSNQPQHF; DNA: TGTGCCAGCAGCTTGGAAGAAGGTCATAGCAATCAGCCCCAGCATTTT
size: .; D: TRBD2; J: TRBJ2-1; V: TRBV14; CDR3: CASSQGRLAGFLHNEQFF; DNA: TGTGCCAGCAGCCAAGGTAGACTAGCGGGATTTCTCCACAATGAGCAGTTCTTC
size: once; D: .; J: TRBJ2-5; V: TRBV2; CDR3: CASSPGVVGVSETQYF; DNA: TGTGCCAGCAGTCCCGGGGTAGTGGGAGTTTCGGAGACCCAGTACTTC
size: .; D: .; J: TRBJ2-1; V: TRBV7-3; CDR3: CASSFDGKDNEQFF; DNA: TGTGCCAGCAGCTTCGACGGGAAGGACAATGAGCAGTTCTTC
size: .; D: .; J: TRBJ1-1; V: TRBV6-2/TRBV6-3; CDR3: CASSYTIGRGGNTEAFF; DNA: TGTGCCAGCAGTTACACTATTGGGAGGGGAGGGAACACTGAAGCTTTCTTT
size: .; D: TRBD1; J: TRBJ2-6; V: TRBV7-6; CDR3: CASSSRTGQPEANVLTF; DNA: TGTGCCAGCAGCTCCCGGACAGGCCAGCCGGAGGCCAACGTCCTGACTTTC
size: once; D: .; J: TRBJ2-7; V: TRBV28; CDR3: CASSAPGLATYEQYF; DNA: TGTGCCAGCAGTGCTCCGGGACTCGCTACCTACGAGCAGTACTTC
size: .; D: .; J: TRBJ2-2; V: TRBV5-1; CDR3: CASSLVRNTGELFF; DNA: TGCGCCAGCAGCTTGGTCAGGAACACCGGGGAGCTGTTTTTT